This is a list of T cell receptor beta chains from one sample in a study of CD8 T cells in ankylosing spondylitis. TCRdb ran MiXCR on the 5' RACE reads and lists one entry per CDR3 protein. The sample has under 950,000 distinct CDR3 sequences, under 20% seen once. Sequenced: blood, either unsorted or a sorted T cell fraction (not recorded which). These receptors came from a male donor with ankylosing spondylitis. Both conserved end residues are part of each CDR3. D genes are given only for firm matches. Clone size is not always given. Where it is, it says once, few, many or a class for expanded clones.

-	TRBV4-3	TRBJ2-3	-	TGCGCCAGCAGCCAACGAAGGACAGCGGGTCCGGATACGCAGTATTTT	CASSQRRTAGPDTQYF
-	TRBV12-3/TRBV12-4	TRBJ2-5	TRBD2	TGTGCCAGCAGTTCCCTAGCGGCCCGTTGGGCCCAGTACTTC	CASSSLAARWAQYF
few	TRBV4-1	TRBJ2-7	-	TGCGCCAGCAGCCAATTCGTTGGATCCGGGGTCGAGCAGTACTTC	CASSQFVGSGVEQYF
-	TRBV4-1	TRBJ2-7	-	TGCGCCAGCAGCCTCGATCGAAACCCTACCGACTCCTACGAGCAGTACTTC	CASSLDRNPTDSYEQYF
-	TRBV5-1	TRBJ1-1	TRBD1	TGCGCCAGCAGCTCGGGACAGTCGAACACTGAAGCTTTCTTT	CASSSGQSNTEAFF
many	TRBV5-1	TRBJ1-1	-	TGCGCCAGCAGCCAGTCGGTAGACCTGAACACTGAAGCTTTCTTT	CASSQSVDLNTEAFF
few	TRBV7-9	TRBJ1-1	-	TGTGCCAGCAGCTTAGTTGGGGGTCACACTGAAGCTTTCTTT	CASSLVGGHTEAFF
few	TRBV29-1	TRBJ2-1	TRBD2	TGCAGCGTTGAACCCCGGGGGGAACTCTACAATGAGCAGTTCTTC	CSVEPRGELYNEQFF
few	TRBV4-1	TRBJ1-5	TRBD1	TGCGCCAGCAGCCAACCCACAGGGGACTCCAATCAGCCCCAGCATTTT	CASSQPTGDSNQPQHF
-	TRBV30	TRBJ2-7	TRBD1	TGTGCCTGGGGAGGGGACAGGGGGCCGGTGCAGTACTTC	CAWGGDRGPVQYF
few	TRBV3-1	TRBJ2-5	-	TGTGCCAGCAGCTCCGATGGGGGCGAGGATGAGACCCAGTACTTC	CASSSDGGEDETQYF
-	TRBV5-1	TRBJ2-7	-	TGCGCCAGCAGGAGGAGTATGGGCGGCGAGCAGTACTTC	CASRRSMGGEQYF
-	TRBV3-1	TRBJ2-7	-	TGTGCCAGCAGCCAGGGACCCCCCCCCGCCAGCGAGCAGTACTTC	CASSQGPPPASEQYF
-	TRBV7-3	TRBJ2-2	TRBD2	TGTGCCAGCAGCTTCCCCCCTGCGGGGGGAGAAACCGGGGAGCTGTTTTTT	CASSFPPAGGETGELFF
few	TRBV4-3	TRBJ2-5	TRBD2	TGCGCCAGCAGCCAAGAACTAGCGGGAGGGGGGTGGAAAGAGACCCAGTACTTC	CASSQELAGGGWKETQYF
-	TRBV15	TRBJ1-4	TRBD1	TGTGCCACCAGCGCGGACAGGGTTGGGGAAAAACTGTTTTTT	CATSADRVGEKLFF
-	TRBV12-3/TRBV12-4	TRBJ2-5	TRBD2	TGTGCCAGCAGTACTCAAGGGACTAGCGGGGGCGAGACCCAGTACTTC	CASSTQGTSGGETQYF